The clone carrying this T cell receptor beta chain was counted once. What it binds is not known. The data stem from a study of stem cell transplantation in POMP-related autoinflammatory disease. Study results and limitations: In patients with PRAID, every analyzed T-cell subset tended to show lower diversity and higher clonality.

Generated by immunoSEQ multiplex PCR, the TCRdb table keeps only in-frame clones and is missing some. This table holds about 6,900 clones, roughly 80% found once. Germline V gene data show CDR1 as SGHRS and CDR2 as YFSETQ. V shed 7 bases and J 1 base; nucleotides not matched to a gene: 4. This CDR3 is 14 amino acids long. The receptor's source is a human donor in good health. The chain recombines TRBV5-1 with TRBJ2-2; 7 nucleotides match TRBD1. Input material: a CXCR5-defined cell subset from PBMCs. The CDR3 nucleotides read TGCGCCAGCCACCGGACAGGGAACACCGGGGAGCTGTTTTTT. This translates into CASHRTGNTGELFF. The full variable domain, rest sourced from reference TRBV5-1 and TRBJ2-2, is KAGVTQTPRYLIKTRGQQVTLSCSPISGHRSVSWYQQTPGQGLQFLFEYFSETQRNKGNFPGRFSGRQFSNSRSEMNVSTLELGDSALYLCASHRTGNTGELFFGEGSRLTVL.